The source of this T cell receptor (beta chain) is a study of T cell changes during pregnancy in multiple sclerosis. Measured with immunoSEQ multiplex PCR; TCRdb has only the in-frame clones, and not every one. The table includes tens of thousands of clones, over 80% detected once. Trimming stripped 6 bases from V and 7 bases from J, with 15 bases between. CDR3 size: 13 residues. Germline lookup yields CDR1 MNHNY and CDR2 SVGAGI (reference sequence). The rearrangement uses TRBV6-6 and TRBJ1-2; perhaps TRBD1 as D (6 bases). Source: CD4+ T cells from peripheral blood mononuclear cells, taken in the first trimester of pregnancy. This receptor was obtained from a female donor with multiple sclerosis, enrolled in a pregnancy study. For the CDR3, the DNA is TGTGCCAGCAGCCCTGACAGGTACTCTGGCTACACCTTC. As protein: CASSPDRYSGYTF.